These 23 T cell receptor beta chains were all obtained from the same sample, sequenced in a study of blood T cell repertoires in COVID-19. Profiling relied on immunoSEQ multiplex PCR, and the TCRdb table lists in-frame clones only, not all of them. The sample has approximately 190,000 clones, under 85% seen once; the top ten hold around 6.1%. Sequencing was carried out using peripheral blood. These receptors originate from a woman aged 40 to 50 with acute or convalescent COVID-19.

The genes are TRBV5-4 and TRBJ2-5, with D possibly being TRBD2 (6 bases). The CDR3 loop spans 15 amino acids. The V gene's germline CDR1 is SGHNT and CDR2 YYREEE (reference sequence). Deletions cut 4 bases from V and 4 bases from J, with 17 bases between. CDR3 nucleotides: TGTGCCAGCAGCAGATCCGGGGGAGGCGGAGAGACCCAGTACTTC. Translating it yields CASSRSGGGGETQYF.

The chain is built from TRBV11-2 and TRBJ2-7, with D perhaps TRBD2 (5 bases). Trimming removed 5 bases from V and 1 base from J, with 12 bases in between. In germline, CDR1 is SGHAT, CDR2 FQNNGV. This CDR3 spans 14 amino acids. CDR3 in DNA: TGTGCCAGCAGCACGGCGGGTGGGTCCTACGAGCAGTACTTC. It encodes CASSTAGGSYEQYF. Combining the CDR3 with reference TRBV11-2 and TRBJ2-7 gives the whole variable domain EAGVAQSPRYKIIEKRQSVAFWCNPISGHATLYWYQQILGQGPKLLIQFQNNGVVDDSQLPKDRFSAERLKGVDSTLKIQPAKLEDSAVYLCASSTAGGSYEQYFGPGTRLTVT.

This clone was seen a single time. The rearrangement uses TRBV19 and TRBJ1-5, with TRBD1 matching over 7 bases. The CDR3 spans 13 residues. V shed 11 bases and J 3 bases; nucleotides not matched to a gene: 7. Germline V gene sequence: CDR1 LNHDA, CDR2 SQIVND (reference sequence). DNA for the CDR3: TGTGCCTCCGGGACAGTACTCAATCAGCCCCAGCATTTT. It is translated as CASGTVLNQPQHF.

The chain has TRBV5-1 and TRBJ1-3, with D perhaps matching TRBD1 (5 bases). With 0 bases removed from V and 0 bases from J, the gap between germline ends came to 10 bases. Germline values: CDR1 SGHRS, CDR2 YFSETQ. This CDR3 comprises 16 residues. CDR3: CASSLDRQGSGNTIYF. The CDR3 coding sequence is TGCGCCAGCAGCTTGGATCGTCAGGGCTCTGGAAACACCATATATTTT.

The chain joins TRBV6-1 to TRBJ1-2; 7 bases agree with TRBD1. V lost 3 bases to trimming and J lost 4 bases; unmatched junction nucleotides: 5. The CDR3 consists of 14 residues. Germline loops: CDR1 MNHNS, CDR2 SASEGT. The CDR3 protein is CASSDVAGGYGYTF. In nucleotides, the CDR3 is TGTGCCAGCAGTGACGTGGCAGGGGGCTATGGCTACACCTTC.

The J gene is TRBJ1-6, the V gene TRBV3-1 (or the pseudogene TRBV3-2), with D hard to call. The ends were cut back, 1 base at V and 8 bases at J, with 6 bases in the middle. CDR3 length equals 13 residues. From germline, CDR1 is LGHDT and CDR2 YNNKEL (reference sequence). CDR3 DNA sequence: TGTGCCAGCAGCCAAGCCCTCGATTCACCCCTCCACTTT. Residues: CASSQALDSPLHF.

The J gene is TRBJ1-6, the V gene TRBV2, with D maybe TRBD1 (5 bases). V was trimmed by 10 bases and J by 8 bases, leaving 18 bases between them. This CDR3 has 14 residues. Germline CDR1 SNHLY, CDR2 FYNNEI. CDR3 sequence (DNA): TGTGCCACCACTGTCCAGGTACAGGATTCACCCCTCCACTTT. Encoded protein: CATTVQVQDSPLHF.

In DNA, the CDR3 is TGTGCCAGCAGTGAGGGACAGGGTAAGGTACAGTACTTC. Its protein is CASSEGQGKVQYF. The J gene is TRBJ2-7, the V gene TRBV2, with 9 bases aligning to TRBD1. Trimming at V came to 3 bases and at J to 10 bases, leaving 7 bases not matched to a gene. Germline loops: CDR1 SNHLY, CDR2 FYNNEI. This CDR3 region has 13 residues.

This sequence joins TRBV5-1 and TRBJ2-2; TRBD1 agrees at 8 bases. This CDR3 has 13 amino acids. V lost 2 bases and J lost 6; bases outside the gene matches: 0. From germline, CDR1 is SGHRS and CDR2 YFSETQ. The DNA for the CDR3 is TGCGCCAGCAGCTTACAGGGGGCCGGGGAGCTGTTTTTT. Translated: CASSLQGAGELFF.

The CDR3 region has the DNA TGTGCCACCAGCAGACTCGGACTAGCGGGCTCGGATACGCAGTATTTT. It codes for CATSRLGLAGSDTQYF. The chain couples TRBV15 to TRBJ2-3; 11 bases line up with TRBD2. The CDR3 spans 16 residues. J lost 6 bases, V lost 2 bases, and 7 bases had no gene match. Germline V gene lookup returns CDR1 LNHNV and CDR2 YYDKDF (reference sequence).

The V call is TRBV7-2, the J call TRBJ1-4, with TRBD1 matching over 8 bases. Trimming cost V 5 bases and J 3 bases; bases outside gene matches: 5. The germline gives CDR1 SGHTA, CDR2 FQGNSA. This CDR3 spans 15 amino acids. CDR3 amino acids: CASSAQDRANEKLFF. The CDR3 DNA is TGTGCCAGCAGCGCCCAGGACAGGGCTAATGAAAAACTGTTTTTT.

Remarks on this clone: The sample carries other DNA sequences with the same CDR3. The chain links TRBV5-1 to TRBJ2-5; TRBD1 matches at 10 bases. Germline assignment: CDR1 SGHRS and CDR2 YFSETQ. This CDR3 is 14 amino acids long. V shed 2 bases and J 3 bases; nucleotides not matched to a gene: 1. CDR3 in DNA: TGCGCCAGCAGCTTCGGGACAGGGGAAGAGACCCAGTACTTC. Its translation is CASSFGTGEETQYF.

CDR3 in DNA: TGTGCCATCAGTGGAGCGGGGGTTGGGTTAGAGACCCAGTACTTC. It yields the protein CAISGAGVGLETQYF. V usage is TRBV10-3 and J usage is TRBJ2-5, with TRBD2 identical over 8 bases. The V and J ends lost 4 bases and 4 bases, in that order; junction bases with no gene match: 8. The CDR3 totals 15 residues. Germline V gene sequence: CDR1 ENHRY, CDR2 SYGVKD.

The chain couples TRBV4-1 to TRBJ1-4, with 7 bases that match TRBD1. The CDR3 sequence is 17 residues long. V lost 6 bases, J lost 5 bases, and 15 bases stayed unmatched. The germline CDR1 and CDR2 sequences are MGHRA and YSYEKL. Here the CDR3 reads CASRPVPGQKLNEKLFF. The CDR3 region has the DNA TGCGCCAGCAGACCGGTCCCGGGACAGAAGCTAAATGAAAAACTGTTTTTT.

This chain links TRBV2 with TRBJ2-7; 7 bases are a match to TRBD1. CDR3 size: 15 residues. CDR1 is SNHLY and CDR2 is FYNNEI in the germline V gene. The ends lost 2 bases at V and 2 bases at J; junction bases unmatched: 6. CDR3 sequence reads: CASSESATGPYEQYF. The CDR3 nucleotides are TGTGCCAGCAGTGAAAGTGCGACAGGGCCCTACGAGCAGTACTTC.

This clone was observed a single time. V gene TRBV5-1 combines with J gene TRBJ2-3, with 11 bases matching TRBD2. The CDR3 length is 17 residues. V dropped 3 bases and J dropped 2; count of bases not matched to a gene: 8. Germline V gene data show CDR1 as SGHRS and CDR2 as YFSETQ. CDR3 amino acids: CASSYSLAGGYTDTQYF. In DNA, the CDR3 is TGCGCCAGCAGCTACAGCCTAGCGGGGGGCTACACAGATACGCAGTATTTT.

Worth noting for this clone: Other DNA variants within this sample encode the same CDR3. V usage is TRBV7-8 and J usage is TRBJ1-5, with 7 bases identical to TRBD1. Trimming at V came to 3 bases and at J to 7 bases, leaving 9 bases not matched to a gene. Per the germline V gene, CDR1 is SGHVS and CDR2 is FQNEAQ. CDR3 length: 15 amino acids. In DNA, the CDR3 is TGTGCCAGCAGCTTGTTACAGGGGCCCTCGCAGCCCCAGCATTTT. As protein: CASSLLQGPSQPQHF.

CDR3: CAILATDSQIGELFF. Written as DNA, the CDR3 is TGTGCCATCCTAGCCACGGACAGTCAGATCGGGGAGCTGTTTTTT. V and J are TRBV6-5 and TRBJ2-2; a possible D gene is TRBD1 (6 bases). The CDR3 extends over 15 amino acids. V was clipped by 10 bases and J by 7 bases, with 22 bases between them. CDR1 is MNHEY and CDR2 is SVGAGI in the germline V gene.

The chain has TRBV27 and TRBJ1-6; 7 bases map to TRBD1. The germline V gene has CDR1 MNHEY and CDR2 SMNVEV (reference sequence). This CDR3 comprises 14 residues. The V segment lost 6 bases and the J segment 8 bases; nucleotides outside the gene matches: 7. The DNA of the CDR3 is TGTGCCAGCAGCCCGGACAGGCGTGATTCACCCCTCCACTTT. Protein product: CASSPDRRDSPLHF.

The chain combines TRBV5-4 with TRBJ1-2, with a possible D match to TRBD1 (5 bases). CDR1 SGHNT and CDR2 YYREEE come from the germline V gene (reference sequence). Between the trimmed V and J ends, which lost 0 bases and 5 bases, there was a span of 20 bases. The CDR3 sequence is 17 residues long. The CDR3 region has the DNA TGTGCCAGCAGCTTGGACCCGACAGCCTACGACTTATATGGCTACACCTTC. Encoded protein: CASSLDPTAYDLYGYTF.

The V and J genes are TRBV28 and TRBJ1-3; 8 bases are a match to TRBD1. Germline V gene lookup returns CDR1 MDHEN and CDR2 SYDVKM. This CDR3 region has 14 residues. V trimming: 6 bases; J trimming: 3 bases; junction bases outside the gene matches: 4. CDR3 in DNA: TGTGCCAGCAGGGGGACAGGAAATGGAAACACCATATATTTT. This sequence encodes CASRGTGNGNTIYF.

The chain recombines TRBV13 with TRBJ1-1; TRBD1 matches at 9 bases. The J segment lost 4 bases and the V segment lost 5 bases, leaving 8 bases of the junction unmatched. Germline CDR1 and CDR2: PRHDT and FYEKMQ (reference sequence). This CDR3 comprises 15 residues. CDR3 nucleotide sequence: TGTGCCAGCAGCATATACAGGGGGCGAGTCACTGAAGCTTTCTTT. Translated, it gives CASSIYRGRVTEAFF.

This clone has only a few counts. The V gene is TRBV28, the J gene TRBJ1-3; D is unclear. Trimming cost V 3 bases and J 4 bases, with 10 bases left between them. Germline values: CDR1 MDHEN, CDR2 SYDVKM. The CDR3 sequence is 14 residues long. The CDR3 loop is CASSFAPGGNTIYF. The CDR3 bases are TGTGCCAGCAGTTTCGCCCCCGGGGGAAACACCATATATTTT. Full variable domain (outside the CDR3, taken from reference TRBV28 and TRBJ1-3): DVKVTQSSRYLVKRTGEKVFLECVQDMDHENMFWYRQDPGLGLRLIYFSYDVKMKEKGDIPEGYSVSREKKERFSLILESASTNQTSMYLCASSFAPGGNTIYFGEGSWLTVV.